Presented here are 7 T cell receptor beta chains from one specimen sequenced in a study of blood T cell repertoires in COVID-19 (dated by TCRdb to 2020 to 2022). The library came from the immunoSEQ multiplex PCR assay. TCRdb limited this immuneACCESS table to in-frame rearrangements with V and J called. A share of clones is missing; checked studies link under half to unresolved V genes, and the rest is unexplained. This sample holds under 200,000 clones; roughly 85% were observed only once. Roughly 8.2% of the sample lies in the top ten. The specimen was peripheral blood. Source of these receptors: a man in his 60s with acute or convalescent COVID-19.

This chain connects TRBV25-1 to TRBJ2-3, with TRBD2 matching over 7 bases. After removal of 3 bases from V and 2 bases from J, the junction contained 5 bases not matched to a gene. This CDR3 region has 15 residues. CDR1 and CDR2 (germline): MGHDK, SYGVNS. This CDR3 reads CASSDLAGYTDTQYF. The DNA for the CDR3 is TGTGCCAGCAGTGACTTAGCGGGTTACACAGATACGCAGTATTTT.

This chain connects TRBV7-8 to TRBJ1-6; 7 bases fit TRBD1. J was trimmed by 10 bases and V by 5 bases; bases with no gene match: 14. There are 16 residues in the CDR3. Germline V gene data show CDR1 as SGHVS and CDR2 as FQNEAQ. Written as DNA, the CDR3 is TGTGCCAGCAGCCCAAACAGGGGAGGAATGGAATCACCCCTCCACTTT. This translates into CASSPNRGGMESPLHF.

The V and J genes are TRBV28 and TRBJ1-2, with 10 nucleotides matching TRBD1. CDR1 and CDR2 from the germline V gene are MDHEN and SYDVKM. After removal of 2 bases from V and 8 bases from J, the junction contained 8 bases not matched to a gene. The CDR3 consists of 15 residues. The CDR3 spells CASSLGLGTGEGYTF. DNA of the CDR3: TGTGCCAGCAGTTTAGGTCTCGGGACAGGGGAAGGCTACACCTTC.

The chain joins TRBV6-5 to TRBJ1-3; no firm D call. V was cut by 6 bases and J by 0 bases, with 6 bases left in between. There are 13 residues in the CDR3. The germline V gene encodes CDR1 MNHEY and CDR2 SVGAGI. CDR3 sequence: CASRAGSGNTIYF. CDR3 DNA: TGTGCCAGCAGAGCCGGCTCTGGAAACACCATATATTTT.

This chain connects TRBV7-9 to TRBJ2-1; a possible D gene is TRBD2 (5 bases). V was trimmed by 1 base and J by 8 bases, leaving 6 bases between them. The CDR3 extends over 12 amino acids. Germline values: CDR1 SEHNR, CDR2 FQNEAQ (reference sequence). In DNA form, the CDR3 reads TGTGCCAGCAGCTTAGGAGGGTATGAGCAGTTCTTC. Its translation: CASSLGGYEQFF.

The V call is TRBV3-1 (or the pseudogene TRBV3-2), the J call TRBJ1-2, with D possibly TRBD1 on 5 matching bases. Germline CDR1 LGHDT, CDR2 YNNKEL (reference sequence). The CDR3 is 14 amino acids. Trimming took off 2 bases at V and 3 bases at J, with 10 bases between the two ends. In DNA, the CDR3 is TGTGCCAGCAGCCAACGGGGGGTCGACTATGGCTACACCTTC. Protein: CASSQRGVDYGYTF.

The CDR3 nucleotides read TGTGCCAGTAGTATAATAGCGGCCCTAGCCAAAAACATTCAGTACTTC. Its protein product is CASSIIAALAKNIQYF. The chain links TRBV19 to TRBJ2-4; possible D gene TRBD2, 6 bases. This CDR3 region has 16 residues. V dropped 2 bases and J dropped 0 bases, with 11 bases sitting between them. Germline V gene lookup returns CDR1 LNHDA and CDR2 SQIVND (reference sequence).